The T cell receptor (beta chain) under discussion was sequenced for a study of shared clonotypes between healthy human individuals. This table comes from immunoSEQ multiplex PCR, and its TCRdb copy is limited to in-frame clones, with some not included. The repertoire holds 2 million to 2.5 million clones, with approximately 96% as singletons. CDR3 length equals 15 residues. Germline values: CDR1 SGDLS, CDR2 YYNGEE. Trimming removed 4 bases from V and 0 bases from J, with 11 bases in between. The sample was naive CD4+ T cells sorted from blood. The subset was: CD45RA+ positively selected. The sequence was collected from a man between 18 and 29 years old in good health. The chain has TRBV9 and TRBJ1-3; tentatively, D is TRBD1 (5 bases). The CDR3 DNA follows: TGTGCCAGCAGCCCTGGACACTTCTCTGGAAACACCATATATTTT. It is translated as CASSPGHFSGNTIYF.